This TCR beta chain was identified in a study of shared clonotypes between healthy human individuals. Produced via immunoSEQ multiplex PCR; TCRdb's table is partial and in-frame only. The repertoire includes some 1,400,000 clones, roughly 96% of them detected once, and approximately 1% sits in the top ten. The germline V gene encodes CDR1 SEHNR and CDR2 FQNEAQ (reference sequence). Losses at the gene ends were 5 bases for V and 4 bases for J; bases not matched to a gene: 14. The CDR3 consists of 16 residues. Sample: naive CD4+ T cells sorted from blood. The subset is: CD45RA+ positively selected. This clonotype originated in a man aged 25-45 years in good health. The V and J genes are TRBV7-9 and TRBJ2-7; TRBD1 aligns across 7 bases. CDR3 in DNA: TGTGCCAGCAGCCCAAGTGAGCAGGCCAGGGGGTACGAGCAGTACTTC. This translates into CASSPSEQARGYEQYF.